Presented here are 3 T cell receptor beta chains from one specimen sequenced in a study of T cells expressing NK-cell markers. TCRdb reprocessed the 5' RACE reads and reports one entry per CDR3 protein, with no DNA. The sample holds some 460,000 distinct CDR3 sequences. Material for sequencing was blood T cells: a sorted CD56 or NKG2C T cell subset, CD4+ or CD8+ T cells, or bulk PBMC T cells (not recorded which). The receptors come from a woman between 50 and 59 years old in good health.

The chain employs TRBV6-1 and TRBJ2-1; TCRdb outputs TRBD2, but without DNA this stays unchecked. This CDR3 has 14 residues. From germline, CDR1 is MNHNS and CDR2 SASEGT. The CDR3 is CASKLAGTHNEQFF.

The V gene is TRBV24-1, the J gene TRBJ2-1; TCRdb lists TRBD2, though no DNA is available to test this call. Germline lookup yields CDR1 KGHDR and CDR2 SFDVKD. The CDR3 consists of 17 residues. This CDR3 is CATSDPTSGRPRGEQFF.

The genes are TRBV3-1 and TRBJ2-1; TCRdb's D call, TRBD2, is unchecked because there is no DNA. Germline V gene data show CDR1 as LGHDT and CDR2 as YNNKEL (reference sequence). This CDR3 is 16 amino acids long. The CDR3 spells CASSQSGTRNYNEQFF.